Here is one T cell receptor beta chain with its context. This record comes from a study of blood T cell repertoires in COVID-19. The wider study: COVID-19 samples collected from the United States, Italy and Spain covered acute and convalescent phases. Sample material is recorded as cDNA or gDNA derived from T cells, B-cell-depleted T cells, or PBMCs.

Germline CDR1 and CDR2: GTSNPN and SVGIG (reference sequence). The CDR3 length is 13 residues. V was pared by 3 bases and J by 1 base, with 9 bases between. Per the original data handling: How many nucleated cells were present was estimated from reference gene primer amplification. Clones were sequenced by immunoSEQ multiplex PCR, and TCRdb holds only the in-frame ones, with some missing. D and trimming come from the DNA, and the V and J calls and clone size come from that table. Of about 150,000 clones listed, 76% are singletons. This sequence was found in a woman of 80 years or more with acute or convalescent COVID-19. The chain is built from TRBV30 and TRBJ1-1; D is uncertain. The sequencing sample was made of peripheral blood. The CDR3 here is CAWRGNQNTEAFF. CDR3 coding DNA: TGTGCCTGGAGGGGCAATCAGAACACTGAAGCTTTCTTT. The variable domain in full, with the rest retrieved from reference TRBV30 and TRBJ1-1, is SQTIHQWPATLVQPVGSPLSLECTVEGTSNPNLYWYRQAAGRGLQLLFYSVGIGQISSEVPQNLSASRPQDRQFILSSKKLLLSDSGFYLCAWRGNQNTEAFFGQGTRLTVV.